The T cell receptor (beta chain) described here comes from a study of spatial heterogeneity in lung cancer. From germline, CDR1 is SGHRS and CDR2 YFSETQ. Trimming pared 0 bases from V and 12 bases from J, leaving 8 bases between. CDR3 length equals 11 residues. Via MiXCR, TCRdb re-called the 5' RACE reads, giving one row per CDR3 protein. The sample shows almost 75,000 distinct CDR3 sequences, 13% of them seen only once. Time point given: sample taken at primary tumor resection. Unsorted samples of tumor, nontumor lung or frozen PBMC had their whole RNA sequenced. This chain uses TRBV5-1 with TRBJ2-3; D unresolved. Specimen: PBMCs, collected at surgery. This receptor was identified in a male donor with early-stage non-small cell lung cancer. The CDR3 region is CASSLGNTQYF. For the CDR3, the DNA is TGCGCCAGCAGCTTGGGGAACACCCAGTATTTT.